What follows are 18 T cell receptor beta chains derived from one specimen sequenced in a study of cytotoxic CD8 clonotypes in ibrutinib-treated CLL. Method: immunoSEQ multiplex PCR; TCRdb's copy keeps in-frame clones and lacks some. In the table there are over 75,000 clones, 70% to 80% of which are singletons. Sequences were derived from PBMCs, sampled after 12 months of ibrutinib treatment. The receptors were sampled from a human donor with chronic lymphocytic leukemia.

The gene calls are TRBV7-2 and TRBJ2-7, with 10 bases that match TRBD2. The CDR3 length is 14 residues. Germline V gene data show CDR1 as SGHTA and CDR2 as FQGNSA. Trimming took 6 bases from V and 3 from J; bases not matched to a gene: 5. CDR3 protein: CASRKGLASYEQYF. CDR3 DNA sequence: TGTGCCAGCAGAAAGGGACTAGCGAGCTACGAGCAGTACTTC.

This sequence joins TRBV19 and TRBJ1-4; no definite D call. V gave up 3 bases and J gave up 10 bases, with 18 bases separating them. Looked up from germline, CDR1 is LNHDA and CDR2 is SQIVND (reference sequence). The CDR3 is made up of 15 amino acids. The CDR3 DNA follows: TGTGCCAGTAGTATCGCGGGCGGCGAGGGTGGAAAACTGTTTTTT. Protein sequence: CASSIAGGEGGKLFF.

This clone was seen only a few times. This sequence joins TRBV9 and TRBJ2-1; 9 bases align to TRBD2. This CDR3 is built from 16 residues. Trimming took 0 bases from V and 4 from J; bases not matched to a gene: 5. Per germline, CDR1 SGDLS and CDR2 YYNGEE. CDR3 residues: CASSVVGTSPYNEQFF. In nucleotides, the CDR3 is TGTGCCAGCAGCGTAGTCGGGACTAGCCCTTACAATGAGCAGTTCTTC.

V usage is TRBV5-8 and J usage is TRBJ1-1; D ambiguous. This CDR3 is 14 amino acids long. The germline CDR1 and CDR2 sequences are SGHTS and YDEGEE. Deletions cut 4 bases from V and 0 bases from J, with 10 bases between. Here the CDR3 reads CASSRTQMNTEAFF. CDR3 nucleotides: TGTGCCAGCAGCCGGACCCAAATGAACACTGAAGCTTTCTTT.

The chain joins TRBV14 to TRBJ2-7; 10 bases are a match to TRBD1. CDR3 length: 14 residues. The germline gives CDR1 SGHDN, CDR2 FVKESK. With 3 bases clipped from V and 6 bases from J, the junction kept 5 bases outside the gene matches. DNA for the CDR3: TGTGCCAGCAGCCATCGGGACAGGGGCGTCGAGCAGTACTTC. This translates into CASSHRDRGVEQYF.

This clone was recorded once. The V call is TRBV4-1, the J call TRBJ2-1; D tentatively reads TRBD1 or TRBD2 (6 bases each). The V gene's germline CDR1 is MGHRA and CDR2 YSYEKL. V dropped 0 bases and J dropped 6 bases, with 9 bases sitting between them. This CDR3 comprises 14 residues. The CDR3: CASSQDGGGNEQFF. CDR3 DNA: TGCGCCAGCAGCCAAGACGGAGGGGGCAATGAGCAGTTCTTC.

This chain joins TRBV7-2 and TRBJ1-3; 7 bases align to TRBD1. The CDR3 runs to 13 residues. V shed 4 bases and J 7 bases; nucleotides not matched to a gene: 4. The germline CDR1 and CDR2 sequences are SGHTA and FQGNSA. The CDR3 protein is CASSSTRGNTIYF. The DNA of the CDR3 is TGTGCCAGCAGCTCGACCAGGGGGAACACCATATATTTT.

The chain couples TRBV7-3 to TRBJ2-1; 7 nucleotides line up with TRBD2. J lost 3 bases, V lost 1 base, and 3 bases had no gene match. Germline CDR1 SGHTA, CDR2 FQGTGA. The CDR3 runs 15 residues. The CDR3 region has the DNA TGTGCCAGCAGCTTAATCGGCGGGAGCTACAATGAGCAGTTCTTC. It codes for CASSLIGGSYNEQFF.

Remarks on this clone: Other DNA sequences in the sample encode the same CDR3. The chain combines TRBV5-1 with TRBJ1-5, with D possibly TRBD1 on 5 matching bases. Germline V gene data show CDR1 as SGHRS and CDR2 as YFSETQ. The CDR3 is made up of 14 amino acids. Trimming cost V 2 bases and J 4 bases, with 10 bases left between them. The CDR3: CASSLEAGNQPQHF. In DNA, the CDR3 is TGCGCCAGCAGCTTAGAGGCAGGGAATCAGCCCCAGCATTTT.

The genes are TRBV30 and TRBJ2-1; D call uncertain. V dropped 4 bases and J dropped 6 bases, with 13 bases sitting between them. Germline V lookup: CDR1 GTSNPN, CDR2 SVGIG (reference sequence). The CDR3 has 13 amino acids. The chain's CDR3 is CAWNSARANEQFF. The DNA of the CDR3 is TGTGCCTGGAACTCAGCCCGGGCCAATGAGCAGTTCTTC.

This clone appeared once. This chain's CDR3 is CASSGGNEQFF. The DNA of the CDR3 is TGTGCCAGCAGCGGGGGGAATGAGCAGTTCTTC. The V call is TRBV14, the J call TRBJ2-1, with D perhaps matching TRBD2 (6 bases). V was trimmed by 5 bases and J by 7 bases, leaving 6 bases between them. Germline values: CDR1 SGHDN, CDR2 FVKESK. The CDR3 extends over 11 amino acids.

This clone was picked up one time. The V and J genes are TRBV11-2 and TRBJ1-3; D remains ambiguous. With 2 bases removed from V and 0 bases from J, the gap between germline ends came to 8 bases. Germline V gives CDR1 SGHAT, CDR2 FQNNGV. The CDR3 has 15 residues. The chain's CDR3 is CASSLQADSGNTIYF. The CDR3 coding sequence is TGTGCCAGCAGCTTACAGGCAGACTCTGGAAACACCATATATTTT.

V usage is TRBV6-4 and J usage is TRBJ2-3; 7 bases match TRBD2. The junction had 5 bases not matched to a gene; V was cut back by 4 bases and J by 1 base. Germline CDR1 and CDR2: MRHNA and SNTAGT. This CDR3 comprises 15 residues. CDR3 protein: CASSAGGGGTDTQYF. The CDR3 nucleotides read TGTGCCAGCAGTGCCGGTGGGGGGGGCACAGATACGCAGTATTTT.

The CDR3 loop reads CAISDDPINSPLHF. CDR3 sequence (DNA): TGTGCCATCAGTGACGATCCGATTAATTCACCCCTCCACTTT. The chain links TRBV10-3 to TRBJ1-6; D gene uncertain. Per germline, CDR1 ENHRY and CDR2 SYGVKD. The length of the CDR3 is 14 residues. V shed 3 bases and J shed 6 bases, with 9 bases lying between them.

This clone was recorded a few times. The chain has TRBV29-1 and TRBJ2-2; D might be TRBD1 (5 bases). The germline V and J ends were trimmed by 5 bases and 0 bases, with 7 bases remaining between them. Looked up from germline, CDR1 is SQVTM and CDR2 is ANQGSEA. The CDR3 loop spans 13 amino acids. CDR3: CSVRQTNTGELFF. DNA for the CDR3: TGCAGCGTTCGACAGACGAACACCGGGGAGCTGTTTTTT.

The chain employs TRBV28 and TRBJ1-1; D may be TRBD1 (5 bases). V was pared by 7 bases and J by 4 bases, with 13 bases between. Germline V gene lookup returns CDR1 MDHEN and CDR2 SYDVKM. This CDR3 contains 13 residues. CDR3 loop: CASKGVTGTEAFF. DNA of the CDR3: TGTGCCAGCAAAGGGGTTACAGGCACTGAAGCTTTCTTT. The full variable domain, in which reference TRBV28 and TRBJ1-1 provide the parts outside the CDR3, is DVKVTQSSRYLVKRTGEKVFLECVQDMDHENMFWYRQDPGLGLRLIYFSYDVKMKEKGDIPEGYSVSREKKERFSLILESASTNQTSMYLCASKGVTGTEAFFGQGTRLTVV.

The rearrangement links TRBV19 to TRBJ2-4; unclear D gene. Germline CDR1 is LNHDA and CDR2 is SQIVND (reference sequence). Trimming cost V 2 bases and J 3 bases, with 17 bases left between them. There are 17 residues in the CDR3. The CDR3 region is CASSISRASAIKNIQYF. The DNA for the CDR3 is TGTGCCAGTAGTATAAGTCGCGCCAGCGCAATCAAAAACATTCAGTACTTC.

This clone was seen repeatedly, ten times or more. The chain combines TRBV27 with TRBJ2-2, with 10 nucleotides matching TRBD1. In germline, CDR1 is MNHEY, CDR2 SMNVEV (reference sequence). The CDR3 covers 15 residues. Trimming took 4 bases from V and 8 from J; bases not matched to a gene: 7. The CDR3 loop reads CASSWRQGASGELFF. CDR3 nucleotides: TGTGCCAGCAGTTGGCGACAGGGGGCGTCGGGGGAGCTGTTTTTT.